A single T cell receptor beta chain is shown here with its context. Primers for the PCR totalled 60 Vbeta and 13 Jbeta. Libraries were prepared by immunoSEQ multiplex PCR; TCRdb keeps only in-frame clonotypes and omits some of them. The repertoire has 110,000 to 150,000 clones, approximately 79% of them found once; the top ten carry 1.5% to 2%. The sample comes from a study of cytomegalovirus exposure and HLA in healthy donors. The length of the CDR3 is 14 residues. Germline CDR1 reads SGDLS; CDR2 reads YYNGEE. Trimming took 0 bases from V and 10 from J, leaving 14 bases between them. The receptor's source is a woman aged 30 to 39 in good health and CMV-seronegative. V and J are TRBV9 and TRBJ2-1; possibly TRBD2 for D (5 bases). The sequenced sample consisted of PBMCs. CDR3 sequence: CASSVERNPLEQFF. The DNA for the CDR3 is TGTGCCAGCAGCGTAGAGCGGAACCCCTTGGAGCAGTTCTTC.